The sequence of this T cell receptor beta chain was determined in a study of early T cells in non-severe SARS-CoV-2 infection (dated by TCRdb to about 2021). As for the study more broadly: TCR sequencing used bulk RNA from unsorted whole blood, so alpha and beta chains could not be paired.

Library preparation used 5' RACE. Sequencing used a NextSeq 500. The TCR library protocol attached unique molecular identifiers to individual cDNA molecules to correct for sequencing error and PCR bias. Sequencing covered both TCR alpha and beta chains, and within each sample the abundances of alpha and beta sequences were tightly co-correlated. In the source study's methods: Decombinator V4 was used to perform V gene, J gene and CDR3 annotation of TCR sequences. Expanded TCRs were defined as changing significantly between any two time points under a Poisson model with p below 0.0001. TCR abundances were normalised to the total number of TCRs sequenced per sample and were expressed as counts per million. TRAV1-2 paired with TRAJ12, TRAJ20 or TRAJ33 defined MAIT TCRs, while TRAV10 paired with TRAJ18 defined iNKT TCRs. VDJdb, accessed on 1 November 2021, was searched for TCRs annotated for CMV, EBV and SARS-CoV-2, and TCRs annotated for more than one antigen were excluded. TCRdb trimmed the raw reads at Q25, called clones with MiXCR and kept productive beta chains. Identical CDR3 proteins give one entry, which carries the most common genes and DNA. The authors' filters were not applied to this entry. Here the sample has fewer than 85,000 distinct CDR3 sequences; 11% occur a single time. Of the sample, more than 10% falls within the top ten clones.

Here is what the overall study found, with its caveats: Matching against VDJdb was skewed toward anti-spike CD8 responses, likely underestimated virus-specific expansions, and missed private and CD4 specificities.

This clonotype was counted a few times. Its antigen is still unknown. No base quality information exists; no much larger clone differs at one position. The V and J ends are trimmed by 6 bases and 6 bases, leaving 14 bases between them. Including cysteine and phenylalanine, the CDR3 has 14 amino acids. The only DNA kept is the CDR3, 42 bases in frame from the first base. CDR1 SGHAT and CDR2 FQNNGV were looked up in the germline V gene. A case-control design nested within a healthcare worker cohort in London, UK, was used, with weekly nasopharyngeal swab PCR tests and blood sampling performed. Between 23 and 31 March 2020, the week of the UK lockdown, healthcare workers were enrolled and then followed up weekly for as long as 16 weeks.

Recombination connected TRBV11-2 to TRBJ1-4; 6 matching bases give a weak D call of TRBD1. The material was whole blood, obtained at baseline. The receptor comes from an adult who was a healthcare worker with PCR-confirmed SARS-CoV-2 infection or an uninfected control (not recorded which). CDR3 loop: CASSWPGVHEKLFF. At the DNA level, the sequence is TGTGCCAGCAGTTGGCCAGGGGTGCATGAAAAACTGTTTTTT.